Each of the 23 T cell receptor beta chains below was sequenced from the same sample in a study of identical twins. MiXCR, run by TCRdb on the 5' RACE reads, gives a single entry per CDR3 protein. The sample lists fewer than 350,000 distinct CDR3 sequences, roughly 8.6% occurring once. These records were also assigned to another study, of yellow fever vaccine responses in identical twins.

The sample comprised memory (CD45RO+) T cells sorted from blood. The receptor set was obtained from a young woman in good health.

This clonotype has more than one count but fewer than ten. The V call is TRBV7-6, the J call TRBJ2-3; 7 bases align to TRBD1. CDR3 size: 16 residues. Trimming removed 1 base from V and 2 bases from J; junction bases left unmatched: 6. CDR1 is SGHVS and CDR2 is FNYEAQ in the germline V gene. The CDR3, as DNA: TGTGCCAGCAGCTTAGGGTTTGGGACAGTCACAGATACGCAGTATTTT. Translated, it gives CASSLGFGTVTDTQYF.

This clonotype was picked up many times. The chain combines TRBV20-1 with TRBJ2-5; 8 bases are a match to TRBD1. CDR1 and CDR2 from the germline V gene are DFQATT and SNEGSKA (reference sequence). The CDR3 runs 14 residues. V lost 2 bases and J lost 4; bases outside the gene matches: 6. The CDR3 DNA reads as TGCAGTGCTAGACCCGGGACAGGTATAGAGACCCAGTACTTC. As protein: CSARPGTGIETQYF.

This clonotype was counted a few times. The CDR3 DNA sequence: TGTGCCAGCAGCTTTGGTAGACGAGAGGGAGGGGAGCAGTTCTTC. It translates to CASSFGRREGGEQFF. The V and J genes are TRBV5-4 and TRBJ2-1; 7 bases agree with TRBD2. CDR1 is SGHNT, CDR2 YYREEE, per germline (reference sequence). There are 15 residues in the CDR3. V shed 2 bases, J shed 10 bases, and the junction held 12 bases outside the gene matches. Full variable domain (rest looked up from reference TRBV5-4 and TRBJ2-1): ETGVTQSPTHLIKTRGQQVTLRCSSQSGHNTVSWYQQALGQGPQFIFQYYREEENGRGNFPPRFSGLQFPNYSSELNVNALELDDSALYLCASSFGRREGGEQFFGPGTRLTVL.

This sequence joins TRBV12-3 or TRBV12-4 and TRBJ2-5; 8 nucleotides line up with TRBD2. The CDR3 runs 15 residues. With 0 bases clipped from V and 3 bases from J, the junction kept 3 bases outside the gene matches. CDR3 DNA sequence: TGTGCCAGCAGTTTAGCGAGACTAGCGAAAGAGACCCAGTACTTC. The encoded protein is CASSLARLAKETQYF.

Ten or more counts support this clonotype. The J gene is TRBJ2-7, the V gene TRBV2, with D hard to call. V lost 2 bases and J 6 bases, leaving 14 bases between the germline ends. The CDR3 has 14 residues. Germline loops: CDR1 SNHLY, CDR2 FYNNEI. CDR3 DNA: TGTGCCAGCAGTGAAATGGTCTCTTCAGGCGAGCAGTACTTC. Translation gives CASSEMVSSGEQYF.

The chain has TRBV14 and TRBJ1-2, with D possibly matching TRBD1 (5 bases). CDR3 length: 12 residues. The V and J ends lost 5 bases and 3 bases respectively, with 7 bases between them. In germline, CDR1 is SGHDN, CDR2 FVKESK. In DNA form, the CDR3 reads TGTGCCAGCAGCGTACAGGACTATGGCTACACCTTC. This codes for CASSVQDYGYTF.

This clonotype was detected many times. This rearrangement joins TRBV7-3 to TRBJ2-1, with no clear D. This CDR3 has 15 amino acids. In germline, CDR1 is SGHTA, CDR2 FQGTGA. Deletions cut 5 bases from V and 0 bases from J, with 11 bases between. CDR3: CASSPTPSSYNEQFF. As DNA, the CDR3 is TGTGCCAGCAGCCCCACCCCGAGCTCCTACAATGAGCAGTTCTTC.

In this sample, this clonotype turned up a few times. The chain carries TRBV3-1 and TRBJ2-2; a weak D match, TRBD1 (6 bases). The V end lost 7 bases, the J end lost 5 bases, and 17 bases lay between the germline ends. The CDR3 is made up of 15 amino acids. CDR1 is LGHDT, CDR2 YNNKEL, per germline (reference sequence). The CDR3 region has the DNA TGTGCCAGCAAACAGGGAGCGGTAACGACCGGGGAGCTGTTTTTT. Its protein is CASKQGAVTTGELFF.

This clonotype was observed at least ten times. The V gene is TRBV24-1, the J gene TRBJ2-7, with D maybe TRBD1 (6 bases). Germline-derived CDR1 and CDR2 are KGHDR and SFDVKD. V dropped 4 bases and J dropped 6 bases, with 18 bases sitting between them. The CDR3 covers 15 residues. The DNA of the CDR3 is TGTGCCACCAGTGACCCTAAACAGGGCGTTCGCGAGCAGTACTTC. This gives the protein CATSDPKQGVREQYF.

This clonotype occurred many times. The rearrangement links TRBV12-3 or TRBV12-4 to TRBJ1-4, with TRBD1 as a possible D gene (6 bases). The CDR3 totals 14 residues. The V and J ends lost 1 base and 7 bases respectively, with 10 bases between them. CDR3 coding DNA: TGTGCCAGCAGTTTAGGGGGGGCAAGTGAAAAACTGTTTTTT. Translating gives CASSLGGASEKLFF.

Ten or more counts support this clonotype. The chain employs TRBV29-1 and TRBJ2-1; 9 nucleotides match TRBD2. Germline assignment: CDR1 SQVTM and CDR2 ANQGSEA. Germline trimming cut 8 bases from V and 7 bases from J; bases unmatched to any gene: 15. The CDR3 is 15 residues long. CDR3 nucleotides: TGCAGCTACCACATAATAGCGGGAGTTGGTAATGAGCAGTTCTTC. It encodes CSYHIIAGVGNEQFF.

This clonotype appeared many times. J is TRBJ1-3 and V is TRBV11-2; D gene uncertain. Trimming took off 5 bases at V and 4 bases at J, with 15 bases between the two ends. CDR3 length: 15 residues. Germline V lookup: CDR1 SGHAT, CDR2 FQNNGV. DNA of the CDR3: TGTGCCAGCAGCCTCTTTATTGGTCCCGGAAACACCATATATTTT. Protein sequence: CASSLFIGPGNTIYF. Full variable domain (outside the CDR3, taken from reference TRBV11-2 and TRBJ1-3): EAGVAQSPRYKIIEKRQSVAFWCNPISGHATLYWYQQILGQGPKLLIQFQNNGVVDDSQLPKDRFSAERLKGVDSTLKIQPAKLEDSAVYLCASSLFIGPGNTIYFGEGSWLTVV.

This clonotype was seen repeatedly, ten times or more. The chain uses TRBV7-8 and TRBJ1-1; D unclear. The ends were cut back, 2 bases at V and 4 bases at J, with 14 bases in the middle. Germline V CDR1 and CDR2: SGHVS, FQNEAQ. The CDR3 totals 15 residues. The CDR3 is CASSLSQPGRTEAFF. Here the CDR3 DNA reads TGTGCCAGCAGCTTATCCCAACCGGGCCGCACTGAAGCTTTCTTT.

This clonotype is a singleton in its sample. This chain connects TRBV5-4 to TRBJ2-5; no clear D gene. This CDR3 spans 13 amino acids. The germline CDR1 and CDR2 sequences are SGHNT and YYREEE (reference sequence). V shed 0 bases and J shed 5 bases, with 8 bases lying between them. The CDR3 nucleotides read TGTGCCAGCAGCTTGGTAGCAGAGGAGACCCAGTACTTC. Translation: CASSLVAEETQYF.

In this sample, this clonotype turned up many times. The chain employs TRBV5-1 and TRBJ2-7, with 7 bases aligning to TRBD1. V dropped 0 bases and J dropped 2; count of bases not matched to a gene: 5. The germline CDR1 and CDR2 sequences are SGHRS and YFSETQ. CDR3 length: 15 residues. The CDR3 region has the DNA TGCGCCAGCAGCTTGGGGGGGACAGCCCCCTACGAGCAGTACGTC. Translating it yields CASSLGGTAPYEQYV.

The chain recombines TRBV10-1 with TRBJ1-5, with a weak D call TRBD1 (6 bases). The ends were cut back, 2 bases at V and 6 bases at J, with 8 bases in the middle. CDR1 and CDR2 (germline): WNHNN, SYGVQD (reference sequence). CDR3 length: 13 amino acids. The CDR3 DNA sequence: TGCGCCAGCAGTGAGACAGGGATTCAGCCCCAGCATTTT. Protein product: CASSETGIQPQHF.

This clonotype came up many times. V gene TRBV10-3 combines with J gene TRBJ2-3; 10 bases match TRBD2. Germline lookup yields CDR1 ENHRY and CDR2 SYGVKD. This CDR3 region has 15 residues. The trim removed 4 bases at V and 3 bases at J, leaving 4 bases unmatched. CDR3 sequence (DNA): TGTGCCATCAGTGTAGGGACTAGCGCTACAGATACGCAGTATTTT. It translates to CAISVGTSATDTQYF.

This clonotype was observed at least ten times. The chain couples TRBV24-1 to TRBJ2-5; D is unresolved. Germline lookup yields CDR1 KGHDR and CDR2 SFDVKD. The CDR3 spans 15 residues. V was clipped by 6 bases and J by 0 bases, with 13 bases between them. The CDR3 DNA follows: TGTGCCACCAGTTCGGCAGGATGGGACCAAGAGACCCAGTACTTC. Translated, it gives CATSSAGWDQETQYF.

There are many counts of this clonotype. This chain links TRBV28 with TRBJ2-5, with 10 bases fitting TRBD2. This CDR3 region has 13 residues. Trimming took 6 bases from V and 5 from J; bases not matched to a gene: 3. The V gene's germline CDR1 is MDHEN and CDR2 SYDVKM. CDR3 residues: CASSQTSGETQYF. CDR3 nucleotides: TGTGCCAGCAGCCAGACTAGCGGGGAGACCCAGTACTTC.

The sample holds a few counts of this clonotype. V and J are TRBV6-2 or TRBV6-3 and TRBJ2-2, with D perhaps given as TRBD1 or TRBD2 (5 bases each). Germline V lookup: CDR1 MNHEY, CDR2 SVGEGT. The CDR3 loop spans 16 amino acids. Trimming shortened V by 6 bases and J by 0 bases, and 14 bases separated the two germline ends. CDR3 nucleotides: TGTGCCAGCAGCCCCCGGGGACGGTCGAACACCGGGGAGCTGTTTTTT. Its translation is CASSPRGRSNTGELFF.

This clonotype was observed a few times. The chain is built from TRBV20-1 and TRBJ1-4; perhaps TRBD1 as D (5 bases). Trimming removed 6 bases from V and 2 bases from J, with 10 bases in between. The CDR3 spans 13 residues. Germline lookup yields CDR1 DFQATT and CDR2 SNEGSKA (reference sequence). CDR3 nucleotides: TGCAGTGCCAATGGGGGTACTAATGAAAAACTGTTTTTT. Its translation is CSANGGTNEKLFF.

This clonotype was counted a single time. A much larger clone differs from this one at a single base, so this may be a read error. The genes are TRBV5-1 and TRBJ1-1; tentative D call: TRBD1 (5 bases). The V and J ends lost 4 bases and 8 bases respectively, with 15 bases between them. The CDR3 is 13 amino acids. The germline V gene encodes CDR1 SGHRS and CDR2 YFSETQ. CDR3 nucleotides: TGCGCCAGCAGCACGCGGGACTCCGGGGAAGCTTTCTTT. This sequence encodes CASSTRDSGEAFF.

In this sample, this clonotype turned up a few times. V and J are TRBV6-1 and TRBJ2-6; D is uncertain. The CDR3 is 15 amino acids. Trimming took off 6 bases at V and 0 bases at J, with 9 bases between the two ends. Germline V lookup: CDR1 MNHNS, CDR2 SASEGT. CDR3 sequence reads: CASRAPSSGANVLTF. CDR3 DNA sequence: TGTGCCAGCAGGGCCCCAAGCTCTGGGGCCAACGTCCTGACTTTC.